This T cell receptor beta chain was found in a study of T-cell reconstitution after alpha-beta-depleted transplantation in children. Study outcomes and limitations: As was reported, about two months after transplant, alpha-beta T cells came from several hundred expanded graft clones. Diversity of TCRbeta at day 60 was high in some patients, arising from surviving recipient T cells and thymic progenitors. Diversity and T-cell counts at one year after transplant derived mostly from new T cells.

From germline, CDR1 is LNHNV and CDR2 YYDKDF (reference sequence). The CDR3 consists of 15 residues. V lost 0 bases and J lost 6, with 11 bases in between. Preparing the TCRbeta library involved the use of unique molecular identifiers. Via MiXCR, TCRdb re-called the PCR reads, giving one row per CDR3 protein. The sample lists around 580,000 distinct CDR3 sequences; under 30% were seen once. This clonotype occurred a few times. What it binds is not known. The clonotype comes from a boy in the first two years of life who had a stem cell transplant for acute myeloid leukemia, so the T cells may come from the graft donor. The J gene is TRBJ1-4, the V gene TRBV15, with D possibly TRBD1 on 5 matching bases. The sequencing used PBMCs, mostly from graft donor cells, collected 360 days after TCRalphabeta/CD19-depleted stem cell transplant. The CDR3: CATSRDYRKDEKLFF. CDR3 in DNA: TGTGCCACCAGCAGAGATTACAGGAAGGATGAAAAACTGTTTTTT.